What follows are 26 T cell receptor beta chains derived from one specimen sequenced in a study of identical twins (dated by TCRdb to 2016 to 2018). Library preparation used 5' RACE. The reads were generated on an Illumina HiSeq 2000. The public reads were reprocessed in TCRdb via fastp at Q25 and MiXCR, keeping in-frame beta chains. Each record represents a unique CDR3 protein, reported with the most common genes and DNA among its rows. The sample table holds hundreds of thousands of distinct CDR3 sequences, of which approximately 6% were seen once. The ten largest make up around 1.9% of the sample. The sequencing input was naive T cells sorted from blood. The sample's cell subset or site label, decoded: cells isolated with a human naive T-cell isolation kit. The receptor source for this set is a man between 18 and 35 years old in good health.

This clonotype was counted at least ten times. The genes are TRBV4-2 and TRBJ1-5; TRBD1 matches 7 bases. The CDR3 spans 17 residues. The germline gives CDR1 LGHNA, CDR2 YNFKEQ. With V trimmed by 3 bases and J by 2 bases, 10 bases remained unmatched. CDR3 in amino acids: CASSQVTGARGNQPQHF. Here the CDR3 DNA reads TGTGCCAGCAGCCAGGTCACAGGGGCGAGGGGCAATCAGCCCCAGCATTTT.

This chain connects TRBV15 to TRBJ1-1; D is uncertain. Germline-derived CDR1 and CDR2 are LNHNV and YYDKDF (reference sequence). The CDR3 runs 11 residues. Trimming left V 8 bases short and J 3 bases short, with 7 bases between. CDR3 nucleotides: TGTGCCACCGCGCGGGACACTGAAGCTTTCTTT. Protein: CATARDTEAFF.

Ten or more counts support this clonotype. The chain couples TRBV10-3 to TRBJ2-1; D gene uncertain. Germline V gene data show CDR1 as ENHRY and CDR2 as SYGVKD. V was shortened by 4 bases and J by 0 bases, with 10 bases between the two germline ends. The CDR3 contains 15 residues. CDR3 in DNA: TGTGCCATCAGTGGTGGGGAAAGCTCCTACAATGAGCAGTTCTTC. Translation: CAISGGESSYNEQFF.

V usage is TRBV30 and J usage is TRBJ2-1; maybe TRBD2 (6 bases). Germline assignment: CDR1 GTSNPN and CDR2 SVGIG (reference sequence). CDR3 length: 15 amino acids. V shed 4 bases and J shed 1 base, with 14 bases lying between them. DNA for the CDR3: TGTGCCTGGAACAGGCTAGCGTCGTCCTACAATGAGCAGTTCTTC. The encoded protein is CAWNRLASSYNEQFF. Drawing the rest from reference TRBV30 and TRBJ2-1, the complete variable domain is SQTIHQWPATLVQPVGSPLSLECTVEGTSNPNLYWYRQAAGRGLQLLFYSVGIGQISSEVPQNLSASRPQDRQFILSSKKLLLSDSGFYLCAWNRLASSYNEQFFGPGTRLTVL.

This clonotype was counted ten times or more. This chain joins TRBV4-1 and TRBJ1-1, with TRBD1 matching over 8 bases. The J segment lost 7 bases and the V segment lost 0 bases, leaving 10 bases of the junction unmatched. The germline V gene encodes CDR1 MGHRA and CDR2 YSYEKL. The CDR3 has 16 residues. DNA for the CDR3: TGCGCCAGCAGCCAAGAAGGAACAGGGGGTACTGGTGAAGCTTTCTTT. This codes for CASSQEGTGGTGEAFF.

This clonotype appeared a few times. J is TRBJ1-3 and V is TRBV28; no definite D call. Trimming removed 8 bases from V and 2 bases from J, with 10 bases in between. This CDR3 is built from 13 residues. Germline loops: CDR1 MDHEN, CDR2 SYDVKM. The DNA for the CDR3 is TGTGCCAGCCGCGAGGACGCTGGAAACACCATATATTTT. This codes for CASREDAGNTIYF. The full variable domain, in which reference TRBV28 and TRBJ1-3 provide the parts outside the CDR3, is DVKVTQSSRYLVKRTGEKVFLECVQDMDHENMFWYRQDPGLGLRLIYFSYDVKMKEKGDIPEGYSVSREKKERFSLILESASTNQTSMYLCASREDAGNTIYFGEGSWLTVV.

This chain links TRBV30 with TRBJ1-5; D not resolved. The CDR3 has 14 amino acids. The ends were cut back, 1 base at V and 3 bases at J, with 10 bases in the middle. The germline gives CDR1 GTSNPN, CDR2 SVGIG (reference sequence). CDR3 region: CAWSARAYNQPQHF. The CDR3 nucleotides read TGTGCCTGGAGTGCCCGGGCCTACAATCAGCCCCAGCATTTT.

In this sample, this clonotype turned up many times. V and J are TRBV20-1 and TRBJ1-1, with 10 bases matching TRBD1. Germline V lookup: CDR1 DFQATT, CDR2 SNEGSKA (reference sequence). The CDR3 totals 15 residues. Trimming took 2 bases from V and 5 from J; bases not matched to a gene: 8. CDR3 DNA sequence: TGCAGTGCTAGACCCAAGGACAGGGGGAGGACTGAAGCTTTCTTT. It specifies CSARPKDRGRTEAFF.

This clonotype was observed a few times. The CDR3 DNA reads as TGTGCCAGCAGCCGACCTCAGCGGGCCAGCTCCTACAATGAGCAGTTCTTC. Amino acids: CASSRPQRASSYNEQFF. The chain couples TRBV6-1 to TRBJ2-1, with D perhaps TRBD2 (6 bases). The CDR3 loop spans 17 amino acids. Trimming removed 6 bases from V and 0 bases from J, with 18 bases in between. CDR1 and CDR2 (germline): MNHNS, SASEGT.

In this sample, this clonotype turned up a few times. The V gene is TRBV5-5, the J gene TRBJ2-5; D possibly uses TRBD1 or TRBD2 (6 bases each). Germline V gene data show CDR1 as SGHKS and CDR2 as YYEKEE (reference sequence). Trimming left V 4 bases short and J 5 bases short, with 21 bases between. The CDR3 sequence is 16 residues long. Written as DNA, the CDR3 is TGTGCCAGCAGCCTCCTCGGGGGCGCGGTCCGCGAGACCCAGTACTTC. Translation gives CASSLLGGAVRETQYF. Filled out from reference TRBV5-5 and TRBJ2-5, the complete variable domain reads DAGVTQSPTHLIKTRGQQVTLRCSPISGHKSVSWYQQVLGQGPQFIFQYYEKEERGRGNFPDRFSARQFPNYSSELNVNALLLGDSALYLCASSLLGGAVRETQYFGPGTRLLVL.

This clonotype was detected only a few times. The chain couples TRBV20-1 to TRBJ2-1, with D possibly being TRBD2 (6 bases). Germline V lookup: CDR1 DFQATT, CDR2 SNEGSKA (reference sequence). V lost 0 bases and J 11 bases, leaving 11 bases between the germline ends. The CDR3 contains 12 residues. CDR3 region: CSAREGGKKQFF. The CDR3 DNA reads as TGCAGTGCTAGAGAAGGCGGGAAAAAGCAGTTCTTC.

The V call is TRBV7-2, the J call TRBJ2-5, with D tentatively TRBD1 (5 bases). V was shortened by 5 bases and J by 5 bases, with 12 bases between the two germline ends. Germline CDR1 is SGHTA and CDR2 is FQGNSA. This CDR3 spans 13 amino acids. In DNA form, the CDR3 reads TGTGCCAGCAGCAAGACAGTAGTCGAGACCCAGTACTTC. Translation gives CASSKTVVETQYF.

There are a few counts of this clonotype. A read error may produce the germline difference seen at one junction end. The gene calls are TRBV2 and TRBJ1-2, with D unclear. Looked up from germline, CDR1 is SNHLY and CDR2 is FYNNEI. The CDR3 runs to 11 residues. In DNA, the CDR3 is TGTGCCAGCAGTGATTCGGACGTACCCCACTTC. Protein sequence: CASSDSDVPHF.

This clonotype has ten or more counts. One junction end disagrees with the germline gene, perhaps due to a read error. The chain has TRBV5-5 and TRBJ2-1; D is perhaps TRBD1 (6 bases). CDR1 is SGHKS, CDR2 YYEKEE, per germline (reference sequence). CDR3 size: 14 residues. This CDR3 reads CASSLDRVETRTRF. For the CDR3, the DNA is TGTGCCAGCAGCTTGGACAGGGTAGAAACTAGGACCCGCTTC. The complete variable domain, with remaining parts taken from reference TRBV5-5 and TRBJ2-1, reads DAGVTQSPTHLIKTRGQQVTLRCSPISGHKSVSWYQQVLGQGPQFIFQYYEKEERGRGNFPDRFSARQFPNYSSELNVNALLLGDSALYLCASSLDRVETRTRFGPGTRLTVL.

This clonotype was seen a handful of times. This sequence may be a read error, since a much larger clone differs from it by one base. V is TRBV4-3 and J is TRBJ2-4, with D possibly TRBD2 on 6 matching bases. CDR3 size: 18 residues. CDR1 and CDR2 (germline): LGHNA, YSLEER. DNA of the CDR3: TGCGCCAGCAGCCAAGCGTTTGGGGCGGGATACTCCACAAACGTTCAGTACTTC. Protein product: CASSQAFGAGYSTNVQYF.

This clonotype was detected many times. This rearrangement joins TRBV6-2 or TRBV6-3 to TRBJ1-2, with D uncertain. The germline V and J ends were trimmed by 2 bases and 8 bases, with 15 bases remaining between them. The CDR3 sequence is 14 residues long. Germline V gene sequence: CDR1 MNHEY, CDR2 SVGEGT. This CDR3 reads CASSYDGDLNGYTF. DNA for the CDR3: TGTGCCAGCAGTTACGACGGGGATCTTAACGGCTACACCTTC.

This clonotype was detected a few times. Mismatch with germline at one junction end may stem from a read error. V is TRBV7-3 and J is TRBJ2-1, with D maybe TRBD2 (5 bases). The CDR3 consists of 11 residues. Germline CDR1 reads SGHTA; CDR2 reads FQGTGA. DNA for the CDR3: TGTGCCAGCAGCTTACTTCGGACTCCGAGCTTC. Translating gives CASSLLRTPSF.

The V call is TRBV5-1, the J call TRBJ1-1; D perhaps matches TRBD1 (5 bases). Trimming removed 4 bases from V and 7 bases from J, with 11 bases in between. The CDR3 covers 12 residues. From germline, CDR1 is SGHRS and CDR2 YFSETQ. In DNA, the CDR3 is TGCGCCAGCAGCCCCGGGACGATTGAAGCTTTCTTT. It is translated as CASSPGTIEAFF.

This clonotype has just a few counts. CDR3 loop: CASSLEATVETQYF. The CDR3 region has the DNA TGCGCCAGCAGCTTAGAGGCAACAGTGGAAACCCAGTACTTC. The chain carries TRBV5-1 and TRBJ2-5; the D is unclear. This CDR3 contains 14 residues. The germline V and J ends were trimmed by 2 bases and 8 bases, with 16 bases remaining between them. Germline values: CDR1 SGHRS, CDR2 YFSETQ.

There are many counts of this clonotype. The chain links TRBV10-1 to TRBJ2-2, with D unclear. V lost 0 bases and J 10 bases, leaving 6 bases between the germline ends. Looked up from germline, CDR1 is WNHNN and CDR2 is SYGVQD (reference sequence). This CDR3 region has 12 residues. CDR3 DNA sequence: TGCGCCAGCAGTGAGTCATGGACGGAGCTGTTTTTT. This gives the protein CASSESWTELFF.

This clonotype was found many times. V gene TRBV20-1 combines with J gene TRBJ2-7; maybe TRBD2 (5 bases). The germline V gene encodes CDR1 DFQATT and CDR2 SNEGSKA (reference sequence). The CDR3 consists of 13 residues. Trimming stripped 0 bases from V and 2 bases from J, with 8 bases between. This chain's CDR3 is CSARDVRAYEQYF. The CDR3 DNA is TGCAGTGCTAGAGATGTGCGGGCCTACGAGCAGTACTTC.

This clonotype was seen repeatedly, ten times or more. The CDR3: CASSTYTIAGAPTDTQYF. CDR3 coding DNA: TGTGCCAGCAGTACCTATACTATTGCGGGGGCCCCAACAGATACGCAGTATTTT. The V gene is TRBV5-6, the J gene TRBJ2-3, with TRBD2 as a possible D gene (7 bases). Germline CDR1 is SGHDT and CDR2 is YYEEEE. This CDR3 has 18 residues. V lost 5 bases and J 3 bases, leaving 25 bases between the germline ends.

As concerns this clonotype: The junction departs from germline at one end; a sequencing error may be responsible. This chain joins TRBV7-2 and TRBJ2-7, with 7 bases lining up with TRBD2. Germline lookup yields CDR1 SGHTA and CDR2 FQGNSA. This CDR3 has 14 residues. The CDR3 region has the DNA TGTGCCAGCAGCATAGCGGGTGCTTTCTACGAGCAGTACTTC. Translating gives CASSIAGAFYEQYF.

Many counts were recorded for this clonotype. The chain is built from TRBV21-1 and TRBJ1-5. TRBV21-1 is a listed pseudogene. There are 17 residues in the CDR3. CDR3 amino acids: CASSKDRRGIDNQPQHF. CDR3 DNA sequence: TGTGCCAGCAGCAAAGATCGGCGCGGGATCGACAATCAGCCCCAGCATTTT.

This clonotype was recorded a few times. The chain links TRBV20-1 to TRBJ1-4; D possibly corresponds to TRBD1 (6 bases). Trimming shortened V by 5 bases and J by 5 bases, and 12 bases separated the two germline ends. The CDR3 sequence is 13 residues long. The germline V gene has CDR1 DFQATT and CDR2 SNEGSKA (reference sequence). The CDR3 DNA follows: TGCAGTGCTTTCCGGACAGACAATGAAAAACTGTTTTTT. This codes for CSAFRTDNEKLFF.

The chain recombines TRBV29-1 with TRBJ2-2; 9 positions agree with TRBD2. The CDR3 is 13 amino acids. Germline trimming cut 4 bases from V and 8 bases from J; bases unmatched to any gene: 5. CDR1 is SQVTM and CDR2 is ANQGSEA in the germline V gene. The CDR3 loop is CSVGLAGSGELFF. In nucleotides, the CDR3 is TGCAGCGTTGGGCTAGCGGGATCTGGGGAGCTGTTTTTT.